Each of the 25 T cell receptor beta chains below was sequenced from the same sample in a study of blood T cell repertoires in COVID-19. Here immunoSEQ multiplex PCR was the method, and the copy in TCRdb shows in-frame clones only, minus some. The sample has fewer than 150,000 clones, about 90% seen once; the top ten hold 9.5% to 12%. Sequenced material: peripheral blood. These receptors came from a woman of 80 years or more with acute or convalescent COVID-19.

With respect to this clone: Other DNA sequences from this sample encode an identical CDR3 as well. V gene TRBV12-3 or TRBV12-4 combines with J gene TRBJ1-2; D is uncertain. The CDR3 runs to 13 residues. V lost 1 base, J lost 2 bases, and 5 bases lay in between. The CDR3, as DNA: TGTGCCAGCAGTTTAGGGCTCAACTATGGCTACACCTTC. Translating gives CASSLGLNYGYTF.

CDR3 nucleotides: TGTGCCAGCAGTCCGGACTCTTCTGGAAACACCATATATTTT. As protein: CASSPDSSGNTIYF. This chain connects TRBV28 to TRBJ1-3; D is unclear. In germline, CDR1 is MDHEN, CDR2 SYDVKM. This CDR3 region has 14 residues. V dropped 5 bases and J dropped 1 base, with 9 bases sitting between them.

The V and J genes are TRBV3-1 (or the pseudogene TRBV3-2) and TRBJ1-6; maybe TRBD1 (5 bases). V lost 5 bases to trimming and J lost 8 bases, with 19 bases between them. Germline CDR1 LGHDT, CDR2 YNNKEL (reference sequence). The CDR3 covers 16 residues. The CDR3 DNA sequence: TGTGCCAGCAGCTCAGGGAGGGAAGGCCAATATTCACCCCTCCACTTT. Residues: CASSSGREGQYSPLHF.

The chain employs TRBV5-1 and TRBJ1-5; possible D gene TRBD1, 5 bases. V was clipped by 4 bases and J by 5 bases, with 10 bases between them. This CDR3 contains 13 residues. The germline V gene encodes CDR1 SGHRS and CDR2 YFSETQ. The CDR3 nucleotides are TGCGCCAGCAGCGTAATGACAGATCAGCCCCAGCATTTT. Residues: CASSVMTDQPQHF.

Remarks on this clone: The same CDR3 arises from other DNA sequences in this sample as well. The chain employs TRBV5-4 and TRBJ1-4, with D perhaps matching TRBD1 (5 bases). Trimming took 0 bases from V and 0 from J, leaving 6 bases between them. Germline CDR1 SGHNT, CDR2 YYREEE (reference sequence). This CDR3 contains 15 residues. The CDR3 DNA reads as TGTGCCAGCAGCTTGGGGGGGGCAACTAATGAAAAACTGTTTTTT. It encodes CASSLGGATNEKLFF.

The chain is built from TRBV5-1 and TRBJ2-3; 10 bases line up with TRBD2. The CDR3 length is 14 residues. Trimming cost V 2 bases and J 5 bases; bases outside gene matches: 2. The germline CDR1 and CDR2 sequences are SGHRS and YFSETQ. The DNA for the CDR3 is TGCGCCAGCAGCTTAGCGGGGGGGCAAGATACGCAGTATTTT. Amino acid sequence: CASSLAGGQDTQYF.

This chain connects TRBV5-4 to TRBJ2-7, with 14 bases identical to TRBD2. V was pared by 4 bases and J by 4 bases, with 4 bases of the junction left unmatched. CDR1 is SGHNT and CDR2 is YYREEE in the germline V gene (reference sequence). The CDR3 consists of 15 residues. The CDR3 sequence: CASSSGTSGGYEQYF. The CDR3 DNA is TGTGCCAGCAGCAGCGGGACTAGCGGGGGTTACGAGCAGTACTTC.

The rearrangement joins TRBV30 to TRBJ2-1; 11 bases align to TRBD2. Germline V gene lookup returns CDR1 GTSNPN and CDR2 SVGIG (reference sequence). The CDR3 has 17 residues. Trimming at V came to 3 bases and at J to 0 bases, leaving 7 bases not matched to a gene. CDR3 sequence: CAWRATSGGSSYNEQFF. In nucleotides, the CDR3 is TGTGCCTGGAGGGCCACTAGCGGGGGTTCCTCCTACAATGAGCAGTTCTTC. The full variable domain, completed using reference TRBV30 and TRBJ2-1, is SQTIHQWPATLVQPVGSPLSLECTVEGTSNPNLYWYRQAAGRGLQLLFYSVGIGQISSEVPQNLSASRPQDRQFILSSKKLLLSDSGFYLCAWRATSGGSSYNEQFFGPGTRLTVL.

V gene TRBV7-6 combines with J gene TRBJ2-7; TRBD1 matches at 8 bases. The CDR3 has 13 residues. Germline trimming cut 6 bases from V and 7 bases from J; bases unmatched to any gene: 8. Germline CDR1 reads SGHVS; CDR2 reads FNYEAQ. CDR3 sequence reads: CASSSDRVGEQYF. The CDR3 DNA is TGTGCCAGCAGTTCGGACAGGGTGGGGGAGCAGTACTTC.

The chain is built from TRBV7-9 and TRBJ1-4, with TRBD1 matching 8 bases. The CDR3 is made up of 15 amino acids. Germline-derived CDR1 and CDR2 are SEHNR and FQNEAQ (reference sequence). Trimming cost V 1 base and J 8 bases; bases outside gene matches: 6. The CDR3 spells CASSLEAGGIEKLFF. The CDR3 coding sequence is TGTGCCAGCAGCTTAGAGGCAGGGGGCATCGAAAAACTGTTTTTT.

V and J are TRBV5-4 and TRBJ2-1; 11 bases match TRBD2. Losses at the gene ends were 4 bases for V and 9 bases for J; bases not matched to a gene: 15. Germline assignment: CDR1 SGHNT and CDR2 YYREEE (reference sequence). The CDR3 consists of 17 residues. CDR3 sequence reads: CASSDHPLAGALSEQFF. In nucleotides, the CDR3 is TGTGCCAGCAGCGATCACCCACTAGCGGGGGCCCTAAGTGAGCAGTTCTTC.

In DNA, the CDR3 is TGCGCCAGCAGCATACGGACAGGGATAGATACGCAGTATTTT. Translated, it gives CASSIRTGIDTQYF. This sequence joins TRBV5-1 and TRBJ2-3; 8 nucleotides line up with TRBD1. The junction had 6 bases not matched to a gene; V was cut back by 4 bases and J by 5 bases. The CDR3 is 14 amino acids. Germline assignment: CDR1 SGHRS and CDR2 YFSETQ.

CDR3 DNA sequence: TGCGCCAGCAGCCAAGAAGGAGTAGCGGGGGTGAATGAGCAGTTCTTC. This codes for CASSQEGVAGVNEQFF. The J gene is TRBJ2-1, the V gene TRBV4-1; 9 nucleotides match TRBD2. With V trimmed by 0 bases and J by 7 bases, 7 bases remained unmatched. This CDR3 has 16 residues. Germline assignment: CDR1 MGHRA and CDR2 YSYEKL.

CDR3 loop: CASSQRGPTQYNEQFF. The CDR3 DNA sequence: TGTGCCAGCAGCCAGCGGGGGCCAACACAATACAATGAGCAGTTCTTC. The chain combines TRBV14 with TRBJ2-1; D may be TRBD2 (7 bases). Trimming took off 3 bases at V and 4 bases at J, with 16 bases between the two ends. This CDR3 region has 16 residues. Germline values: CDR1 SGHDN, CDR2 FVKESK.

The chain couples TRBV5-1 to TRBJ1-2, with 7 bases matching TRBD1. The J segment lost 5 bases and the V segment lost 4 bases, leaving 8 bases of the junction unmatched. Germline lookup yields CDR1 SGHRS and CDR2 YFSETQ. The CDR3 has 14 amino acids. The CDR3 sequence: CASSPTGVEYGYTF. The CDR3 DNA follows: TGCGCCAGCAGCCCCACAGGGGTAGAGTATGGCTACACCTTC. The variable domain in full, completed from reference TRBV5-1 and TRBJ1-2, reads KAGVTQTPRYLIKTRGQQVTLSCSPISGHRSVSWYQQTPGQGLQFLFEYFSETQRNKGNFPGRFSGRQFSNSRSEMNVSTLELGDSALYLCASSPTGVEYGYTFGSGTRLTVV.

The rearrangement joins TRBV9 to TRBJ2-7; 7 bases fit TRBD1. The CDR3 has 15 residues. The germline CDR1 and CDR2 sequences are SGDLS and YYNGEE. Unmatched junction bases numbered 10, after V lost 4 bases and J lost 3 bases. CDR3 region: CASSLRHGQDYEQYF. As DNA, the CDR3 is TGTGCCAGCAGCCTTCGGCACGGACAGGACTACGAGCAGTACTTC.

In its sample, this clone was seen a few times. This chain uses TRBV7-9 with TRBJ1-2; a weak D match, TRBD1 (5 bases). This CDR3 region has 13 residues. Germline loops: CDR1 SEHNR, CDR2 FQNEAQ (reference sequence). V lost 5 bases and J lost 8, with 15 bases in between. CDR3 sequence (DNA): TGTGCCAGCAGCAACCCCACAGGTTCCGGCTACACCTTC. It codes for CASSNPTGSGYTF.

The chain links TRBV18 to TRBJ2-5; D possibly corresponds to TRBD1 (5 bases). The CDR3 runs to 15 residues. Between the trimmed V and J ends, which lost 4 bases and 1 base, there was a span of 13 bases. CDR1 is KGHSH and CDR2 is LQKENI in the germline V gene. DNA of the CDR3: TGTGCCAGCTCACATGCTCAGGGTCCCCAAGAGACCCAGTACTTC. Residues: CASSHAQGPQETQYF.

This chain uses TRBV18 with TRBJ2-2, with 11 bases identical to TRBD1. V trimming: 2 bases; J trimming: 4 bases; junction bases outside the gene matches: 0. CDR1 and CDR2 (germline): KGHSH, LQKENI. The CDR3 has 15 amino acids. The CDR3 coding sequence is TGTGCCAGCTCACCAGGGACAGGGGGCACCGGGGAGCTGTTTTTT. This codes for CASSPGTGGTGELFF.

The chain joins TRBV18 to TRBJ2-7; TRBD2 might be the D (5 bases). CDR1 and CDR2 from the germline V gene are KGHSH and LQKENI. V lost 6 bases and J lost 3, with 12 bases in between. This CDR3 comprises 13 residues. The CDR3 DNA sequence: TGTGCCAGCTCCCCCCGGGGTAGCTACGAGCAGTACTTC. It yields the protein CASSPRGSYEQYF.

The chain is built from TRBV4-2 and TRBJ1-2, with a possible D match to TRBD1 (5 bases). The CDR3 is made up of 13 amino acids. The V gene lost 4 bases and the J gene lost 3 bases, with 9 bases spanning the gap. The V gene's germline CDR1 is LGHNA and CDR2 YNFKEQ. CDR3 residues: CASSPLTDYGYTF. As DNA, the CDR3 is TGTGCCAGCAGCCCCCTGACAGACTATGGCTACACCTTC.

The V gene is TRBV19, the J gene TRBJ1-2; 7 nucleotides align to TRBD1. V dropped 10 bases and J dropped 5; count of bases not matched to a gene: 7. Germline CDR1 is LNHDA and CDR2 is SQIVND (reference sequence). The CDR3 is 12 residues long. CDR3 amino acids: CATRTGNYGYTF. In DNA form, the CDR3 reads TGTGCCACCAGGACAGGAAATTATGGCTACACCTTC.

On this clone: Distinct nucleotide sequences in the sample also encode this CDR3. The V gene is TRBV29-1, the J gene TRBJ1-1, with 10 bases that match TRBD1. Germline V lookup: CDR1 SQVTM, CDR2 ANQGSEA. With V trimmed by 1 base and J by 5 bases, 1 base remained unmatched. The CDR3 covers 13 residues. The CDR3 sequence is CSVEGTGGTEAFF. CDR3 bases: TGCAGCGTTGAAGGGACAGGGGGGACTGAAGCTTTCTTT.

The chain carries TRBV5-1 and TRBJ1-1; D perhaps matches TRBD1 (5 bases). Per the germline V gene, CDR1 is SGHRS and CDR2 is YFSETQ. The length of the CDR3 is 14 residues. V dropped 7 bases and J dropped 6 bases, with 19 bases sitting between them. The CDR3 protein is CASSREGSAAEAFF. The CDR3 DNA reads TGCGCCAGCTCGCGGGAGGGGTCGGCGGCTGAAGCTTTCTTT.

V and J are TRBV13 and TRBJ2-2; 9 bases are shared with TRBD2. V was clipped by 5 bases and J by 7 bases; unmatched bases: 11. This CDR3 has 16 amino acids. Germline V gives CDR1 PRHDT, CDR2 FYEKMQ (reference sequence). The CDR3 coding sequence is TGTGCCAGCAGCCCCCGGCGCAAGCGGGGGGTCGGGGAGCTGTTTTTT. Translated, it gives CASSPRRKRGVGELFF.